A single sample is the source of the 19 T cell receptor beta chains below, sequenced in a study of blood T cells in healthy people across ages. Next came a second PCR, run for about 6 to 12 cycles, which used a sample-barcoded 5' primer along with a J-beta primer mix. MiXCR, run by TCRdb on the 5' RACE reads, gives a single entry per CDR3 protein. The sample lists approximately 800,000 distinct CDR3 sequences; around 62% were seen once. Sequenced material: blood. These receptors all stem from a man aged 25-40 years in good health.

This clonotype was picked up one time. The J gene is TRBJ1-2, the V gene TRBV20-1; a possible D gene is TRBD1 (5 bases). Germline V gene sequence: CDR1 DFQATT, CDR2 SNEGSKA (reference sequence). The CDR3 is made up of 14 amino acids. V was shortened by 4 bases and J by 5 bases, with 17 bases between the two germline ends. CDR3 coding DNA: TGCAGTGCTAAAGGCAGGGCTAACCCTTATGGCTACACCTTC. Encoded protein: CSAKGRANPYGYTF.

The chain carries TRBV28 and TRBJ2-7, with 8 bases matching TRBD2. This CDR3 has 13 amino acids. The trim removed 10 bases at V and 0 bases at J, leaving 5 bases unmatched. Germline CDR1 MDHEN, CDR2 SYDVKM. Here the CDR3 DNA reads TGTGCCACCGGGGGGGACTTCTCCTACGAGCAGTACTTC. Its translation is CATGGDFSYEQYF.

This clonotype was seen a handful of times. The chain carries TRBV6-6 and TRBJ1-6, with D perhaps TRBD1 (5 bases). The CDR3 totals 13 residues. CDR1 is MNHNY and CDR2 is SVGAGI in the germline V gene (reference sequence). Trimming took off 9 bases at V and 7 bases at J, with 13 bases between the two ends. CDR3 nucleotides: TGTGCCAGTATAGGGGCAGGGAATTCACCCCTCCACTTT. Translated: CASIGAGNSPLHF.

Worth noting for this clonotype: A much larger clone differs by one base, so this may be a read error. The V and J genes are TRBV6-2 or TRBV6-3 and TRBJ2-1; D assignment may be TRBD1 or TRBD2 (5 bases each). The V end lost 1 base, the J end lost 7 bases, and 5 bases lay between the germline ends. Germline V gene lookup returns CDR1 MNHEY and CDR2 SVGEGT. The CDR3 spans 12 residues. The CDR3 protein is CASSYWGNEQFF. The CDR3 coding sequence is TGTGCCAGCAGTTACTGGGGGAATGAGCAGTTCTTC.

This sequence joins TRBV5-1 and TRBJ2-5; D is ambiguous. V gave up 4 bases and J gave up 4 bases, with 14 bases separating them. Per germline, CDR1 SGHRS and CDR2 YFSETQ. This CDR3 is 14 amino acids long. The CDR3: CASSEARWRETQYF. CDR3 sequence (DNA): TGCGCCAGCAGCGAGGCGAGGTGGAGAGAGACCCAGTACTTC.

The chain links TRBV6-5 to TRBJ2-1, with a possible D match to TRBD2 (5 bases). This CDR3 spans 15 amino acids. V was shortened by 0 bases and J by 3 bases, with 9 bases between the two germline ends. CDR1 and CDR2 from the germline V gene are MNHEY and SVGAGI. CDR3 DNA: TGTGCCAGCAGTTACTCACCTAGCAGCTACAATGAGCAGTTCTTC. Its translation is CASSYSPSSYNEQFF.

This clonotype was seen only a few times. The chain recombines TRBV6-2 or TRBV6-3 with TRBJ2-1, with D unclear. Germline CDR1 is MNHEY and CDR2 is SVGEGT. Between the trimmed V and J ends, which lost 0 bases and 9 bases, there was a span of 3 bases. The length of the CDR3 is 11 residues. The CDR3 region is CASSYSVEQFF. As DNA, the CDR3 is TGTGCCAGCAGTTACTCGGTTGAGCAGTTCTTC.

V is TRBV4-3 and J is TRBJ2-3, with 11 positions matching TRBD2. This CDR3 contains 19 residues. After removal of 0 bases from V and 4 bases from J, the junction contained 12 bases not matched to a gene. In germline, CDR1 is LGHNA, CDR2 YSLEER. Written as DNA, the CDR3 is TGCGCCAGCAGCCAAGATTTTTCCCCTAGCGGGGGGTATTCAGATACGCAGTATTTT. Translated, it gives CASSQDFSPSGGYSDTQYF.

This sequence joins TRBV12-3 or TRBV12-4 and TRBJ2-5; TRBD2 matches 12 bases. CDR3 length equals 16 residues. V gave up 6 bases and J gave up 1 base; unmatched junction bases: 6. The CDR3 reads CASRQGLAGLQETQYF. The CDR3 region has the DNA TGTGCCAGCAGGCAAGGACTAGCGGGGCTCCAAGAGACCCAGTACTTC.

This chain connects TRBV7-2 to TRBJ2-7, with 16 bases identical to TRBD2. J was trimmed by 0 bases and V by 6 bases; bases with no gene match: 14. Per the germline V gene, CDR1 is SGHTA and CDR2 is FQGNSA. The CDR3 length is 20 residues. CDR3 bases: TGTGCCAGCAGTCTAAGGGCGGCGGGACTAGCGGGGGGGGCCTCCTACGAGCAGTACTTC. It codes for CASSLRAAGLAGGASYEQYF.

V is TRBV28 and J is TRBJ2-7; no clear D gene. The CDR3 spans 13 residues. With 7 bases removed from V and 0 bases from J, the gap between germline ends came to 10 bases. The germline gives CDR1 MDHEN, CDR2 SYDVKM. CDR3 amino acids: CASTFGFSYEQYF. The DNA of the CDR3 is TGTGCCAGCACCTTCGGATTCTCCTACGAGCAGTACTTC. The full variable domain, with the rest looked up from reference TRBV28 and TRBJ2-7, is DVKVTQSSRYLVKRTGEKVFLECVQDMDHENMFWYRQDPGLGLRLIYFSYDVKMKEKGDIPEGYSVSREKKERFSLILESASTNQTSMYLCASTFGFSYEQYFGPGTRLTVT.

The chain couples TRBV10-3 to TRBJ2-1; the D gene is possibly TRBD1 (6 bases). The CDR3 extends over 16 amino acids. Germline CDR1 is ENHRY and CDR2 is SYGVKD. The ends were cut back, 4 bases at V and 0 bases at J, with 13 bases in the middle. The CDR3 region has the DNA TGTGCCATCAGTGTGAAGGGGGAAAGCTCCTACAATGAGCAGTTCTTC. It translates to CAISVKGESSYNEQFF.

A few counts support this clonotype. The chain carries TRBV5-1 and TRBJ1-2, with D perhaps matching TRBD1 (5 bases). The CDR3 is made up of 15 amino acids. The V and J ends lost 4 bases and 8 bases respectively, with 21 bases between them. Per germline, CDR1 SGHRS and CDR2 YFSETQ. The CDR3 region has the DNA TGCGCCAGCAGCCCCCCAGGCCTAGGGGCGTTCGGCTACACCTTC. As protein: CASSPPGLGAFGYTF.

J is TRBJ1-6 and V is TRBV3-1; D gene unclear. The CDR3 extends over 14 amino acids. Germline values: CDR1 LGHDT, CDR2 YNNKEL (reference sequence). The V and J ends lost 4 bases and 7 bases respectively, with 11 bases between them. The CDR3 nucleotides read TGTGCCAGCAGCCTCCGGACGGGGAATTCACCCCTCCACTTT. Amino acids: CASSLRTGNSPLHF.

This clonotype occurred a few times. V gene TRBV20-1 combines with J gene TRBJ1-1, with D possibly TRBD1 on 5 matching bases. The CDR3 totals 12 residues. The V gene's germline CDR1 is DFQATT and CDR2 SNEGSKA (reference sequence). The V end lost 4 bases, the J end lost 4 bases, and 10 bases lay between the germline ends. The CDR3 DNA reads TGCAGTGCTATTGAGGGGTTCACTGAAGCTTTCTTT. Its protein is CSAIEGFTEAFF.

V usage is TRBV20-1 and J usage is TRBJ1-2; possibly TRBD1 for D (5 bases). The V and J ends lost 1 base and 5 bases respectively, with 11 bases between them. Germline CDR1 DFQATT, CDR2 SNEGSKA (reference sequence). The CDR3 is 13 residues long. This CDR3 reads CSARALGAYGYTF. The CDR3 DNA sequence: TGCAGTGCTAGAGCACTCGGGGCTTATGGCTACACCTTC.

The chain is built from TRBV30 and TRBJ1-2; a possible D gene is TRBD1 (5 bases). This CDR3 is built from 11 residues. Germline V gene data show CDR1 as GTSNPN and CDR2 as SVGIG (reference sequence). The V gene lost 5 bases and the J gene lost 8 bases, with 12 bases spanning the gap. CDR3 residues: CAWARGGGYTF. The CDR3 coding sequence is TGTGCCTGGGCTCGGGGCGGGGGCTACACCTTC.

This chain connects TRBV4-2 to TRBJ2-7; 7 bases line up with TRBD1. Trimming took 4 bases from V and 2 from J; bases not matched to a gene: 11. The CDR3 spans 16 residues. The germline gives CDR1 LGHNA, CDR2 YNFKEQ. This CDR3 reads CASSPTATDRAYEQYF. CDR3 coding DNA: TGTGCCAGCAGCCCCACCGCCACCGACAGGGCCTACGAGCAGTACTTC.

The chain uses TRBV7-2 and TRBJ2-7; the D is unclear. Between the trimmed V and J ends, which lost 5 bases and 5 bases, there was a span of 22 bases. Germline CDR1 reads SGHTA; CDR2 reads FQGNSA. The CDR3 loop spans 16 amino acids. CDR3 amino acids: CASSLSFIRRSNEQYF. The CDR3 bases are TGTGCCAGCAGCCTTTCTTTTATCCGGAGATCGAACGAGCAGTACTTC.